The 20 T cell receptor beta chains below all came from one sample that was sequenced in a study of T cells in Graves' hyperthyroidism and ophthalmopathy. Regions amplified from RNA transcripts were the TCR beta CDR3 regions. The HTBI primer set served for first-round RT-PCR of the TCR CDR3. TCRdb fed the multiplex PCR reads into MiXCR, producing one record per CDR3 protein. The sample lists 560,000 or so distinct CDR3 sequences, approximately 44% seen once, with 8% to 8.5% in the top ten. The material sequenced was peripheral blood or thyroid tissue (not recorded which). These receptors were collected from a woman younger than 35 with Graves' hyperthyroidism.

The rearrangement links TRBV14 to TRBJ2-5; D tentatively fits TRBD1 or TRBD2 (5 bases each). This CDR3 has 15 amino acids. Trimming took 4 bases from V and 7 from J, leaving 19 bases between them. CDR1 and CDR2 (germline): SGHDN, FVKESK. CDR3 residues: CASSLWTLSGGTQYF. The CDR3 nucleotides read TGTGCCAGCAGCCTCTGGACATTAAGTGGAGGGACCCAGTACTTC. The whole variable domain, filled in from reference TRBV14 and TRBJ2-5, reads EAGVTQFPSHSVIEKGQTVTLRCDPISGHDNLYWYRRVMGKEIKFLLHFVKESKQDESGMPNNRFLAERTGGTYSTLKVQPAELEDSGVYFCASSLWTLSGGTQYFGPGTRLLVL.

Points on this clonotype: One base away lies a much larger clone, so this may be a sequencing read error. V and J are TRBV9 and TRBJ1-1; a possible D gene is TRBD1 (5 bases). Between the trimmed V and J ends, which lost 0 bases and 7 bases, there was a span of 10 bases. CDR3 size: 13 residues. Germline V gene sequence: CDR1 SGDLS, CDR2 YYNGEE. The CDR3 here is CASSVGTRGEAFF. CDR3 nucleotides: TGTGCCAGCAGCGTAGGGACGAGGGGTGAAGCTTTCTTT.

Only one count was recorded for this clonotype. The J gene is TRBJ2-2, the V gene TRBV7-3; D may be TRBD2 (5 bases). The ends were cut back, 1 base at V and 6 bases at J, with 9 bases in the middle. The CDR3 has 14 residues. Germline CDR1 reads SGHTA; CDR2 reads FQGTGA. The CDR3 reads CASSLILSAGELFF. In nucleotides, the CDR3 is TGTGCCAGCAGCTTAATCCTTAGCGCCGGGGAGCTGTTTTTT.

In nucleotides, the CDR3 is TGCAGTGCCACCACTAGCGGGAGCTCCTACGAGCAGTACTTC. Translating gives CSATTSGSSYEQYF. J is TRBJ2-7 and V is TRBV20-1; 11 bases map to TRBD2. The junction had 4 bases not matched to a gene; V was cut back by 6 bases and J by 0 bases. CDR3 length: 14 residues. Germline assignment: CDR1 DFQATT and CDR2 SNEGSKA (reference sequence).

This clonotype has a handful of counts. The rearrangement uses TRBV13 and TRBJ1-4; D unclear. CDR3 length: 14 amino acids. CDR1 PRHDT and CDR2 FYEKMQ come from the germline V gene (reference sequence). Deletions cut 2 bases from V and 8 bases from J, with 12 bases between. The DNA for the CDR3 is TGTGCCAGCAGCTTAAAGGAGTTGGGGGAAAAACTGTTTTTT. Amino acid sequence: CASSLKELGEKLFF.

The chain joins TRBV24-1 to TRBJ2-3, with D tentatively TRBD1 (6 bases). The CDR3 totals 16 residues. Trimming cost V 4 bases and J 1 base, with 14 bases left between them. Germline assignment: CDR1 KGHDR and CDR2 SFDVKD. The CDR3 sequence: CATSEPQGRGTDTQYF. The CDR3 nucleotides read TGTGCCACCAGTGAACCCCAGGGGCGCGGCACAGATACGCAGTATTTT.

This chain joins TRBV12-3 or TRBV12-4 and TRBJ2-7, with a weak D call TRBD2 (7 bases). The ends were cut back, 5 bases at V and 5 bases at J, with 16 bases in the middle. The CDR3 is made up of 14 amino acids. CDR3 sequence: CASSQGGGADEQYF. CDR3 nucleotides: TGTGCCAGCAGTCAAGGGGGGGGCGCGGACGAGCAGTACTTC.

This clonotype was counted a few times. The rearrangement joins TRBV5-1 to TRBJ2-7; D is ambiguous. The CDR3 loop spans 14 amino acids. Germline assignment: CDR1 SGHRS and CDR2 YFSETQ. V gave up 3 bases and J gave up 8 bases, with 18 bases separating them. CDR3 in DNA: TGCGCCAGCAGCTCCTCCATTGACCCGGGCAAGCAGTACTTC. It encodes CASSSSIDPGKQYF.

The sample holds one count of this clonotype. This chain uses TRBV29-1 with TRBJ1-5, with D unresolved. Trimming removed 7 bases from V and 0 bases from J, with 10 bases in between. Germline values: CDR1 SQVTM, CDR2 ANQGSEA. CDR3 length: 13 residues. This CDR3 is CSASHGSNQPQHF. The CDR3 DNA reads as TGCAGCGCTAGCCATGGTAGCAATCAGCCCCAGCATTTT.

This clonotype was seen at least ten times. This chain connects TRBV9 to TRBJ1-2; D is unclear. This CDR3 has 15 residues. Trimming removed 0 bases at V and 3 bases at J, with 12 bases between. The germline V gene has CDR1 SGDLS and CDR2 YYNGEE. CDR3 bases: TGTGCCAGCAGCGTAGACGAGGGCATTCACTATGGCTACACCTTC. This sequence encodes CASSVDEGIHYGYTF.

As concerns this clonotype: Just one base apart from a much larger clone, this may be a read error. The chain uses TRBV24-1 and TRBJ1-2; unclear D gene. The CDR3 has 14 residues. V was clipped by 0 bases and J by 10 bases, with 14 bases between them. The germline V gene encodes CDR1 KGHDR and CDR2 SFDVKD. CDR3 residues: CATSDLLGDHDYTF. In nucleotides, the CDR3 is TGTGCCACCAGTGATTTGTTGGGTGATCATGACTACACCTTC.

This clonotype came up many times. The chain joins TRBV24-1 to TRBJ1-1, with a tentative D call TRBD1 (5 bases). Germline values: CDR1 KGHDR, CDR2 SFDVKD. The CDR3 length is 15 residues. V shed 5 bases and J shed 3 bases, with 15 bases lying between them. CDR3 sequence reads: CATSGSGSGDTEAFF. The CDR3 DNA sequence: TGTGCCACCAGTGGGTCGGGGTCGGGGGACACTGAAGCTTTCTTT.

This clonotype was seen repeatedly, ten times or more. The V call is TRBV24-1, the J call TRBJ1-3; 7 nucleotides line up with TRBD1. Germline V gives CDR1 KGHDR, CDR2 SFDVKD. J gave up 4 bases and V 2 bases, and 7 bases lay outside the gene matches. The CDR3 runs to 16 residues. The DNA of the CDR3 is TGTGCCACCAGTGATTCTTCGGCAGGGGGAGGAAACACCATATATTTT. Encoded protein: CATSDSSAGGGNTIYF.

The V gene is TRBV7-2, the J gene TRBJ2-6, with TRBD1 matching 9 bases. The V and J ends lost 6 bases and 0 bases, in that order; junction bases with no gene match: 6. Germline lookup yields CDR1 SGHTA and CDR2 FQGNSA. The CDR3 loop spans 17 amino acids. The DNA of the CDR3 is TGTGCCAGCAGGGGACAGGGAGTGGGCTCTGGGGCCAACGTCCTGACTTTC. It is translated as CASRGQGVGSGANVLTF.

This clonotype was detected a few times. The chain couples TRBV5-1 to TRBJ1-1; D not certain. Germline V lookup: CDR1 SGHRS, CDR2 YFSETQ. V was trimmed by 4 bases and J by 13 bases, leaving 17 bases between them. This CDR3 has 12 amino acids. The CDR3 loop reads CASSGPRGSGFF. CDR3 coding DNA: TGCGCCAGCAGCGGTCCCCGAGGGTCAGGTTTCTTT.

This clonotype was observed at least ten times. The V gene is TRBV24-1, the J gene TRBJ1-2; no reliable D call. This CDR3 has 14 amino acids. The germline CDR1 and CDR2 sequences are KGHDR and SFDVKD. Trimming shortened V by 3 bases and J by 2 bases, and 9 bases separated the two germline ends. The CDR3 region is CATSDPGYNYGYTF. In DNA, the CDR3 is TGTGCCACCAGTGATCCCGGCTACAACTATGGCTACACCTTC.

The rearrangement links TRBV3-1 to TRBJ2-5; weak D call: TRBD2 (5 bases). The CDR3 length is 13 residues. The V end lost 3 bases, the J end lost 5 bases, and 10 bases lay between the germline ends. Per germline, CDR1 LGHDT and CDR2 YNNKEL (reference sequence). Here the CDR3 DNA reads TGTGCCAGCAGCCAGGGGAGAGCGGAGACCCAGTACTTC. As protein: CASSQGRAETQYF.

In its sample, this clonotype was seen a few times. CDR3 coding DNA: TGTGCCAGCAGCCAACTTGAGCGGGAGGGCCGGAAGACCCAGTACTTC. Translated: CASSQLEREGRKTQYF. V gene TRBV14 combines with J gene TRBJ2-5; the match to TRBD2 covers 10 bases. This CDR3 contains 16 residues. Germline CDR1 and CDR2: SGHDN and FVKESK. J lost 6 bases, V lost 2 bases, and 9 bases had no gene match.

Ten or more counts support this clonotype. V usage is TRBV24-1 and J usage is TRBJ2-5; 7 nucleotides match TRBD2. V was clipped by 4 bases and J by 5 bases; unmatched bases: 6. The CDR3 loop spans 14 amino acids. Germline CDR1 and CDR2: KGHDR and SFDVKD. Here the CDR3 reads CATSDSGIAETQYF. The CDR3 DNA follows: TGTGCCACCAGTGACAGCGGGATAGCGGAGACCCAGTACTTC.

CDR3 region: CSALGTGFDQPQHF. The DNA for the CDR3 is TGCAGTGCTTTAGGGACAGGGTTCGATCAGCCCCAGCATTTT. The chain recombines TRBV20-1 with TRBJ1-5; 9 positions match TRBD1. The CDR3 runs to 14 residues. J was trimmed by 5 bases and V by 5 bases; bases with no gene match: 7. Germline CDR1 reads DFQATT; CDR2 reads SNEGSKA (reference sequence).